A selection of T cell receptor beta chains follows, all from one sample in a study of monozygotic twins with inflammatory bowel disease. TCRdb re-called the 5' RACE reads and gives one entry per CDR3 protein, without DNA. The sample has approximately 100,000 distinct CDR3 sequences. Sample: blood. The source of these receptors is a human donor with ulcerative colitis or Crohn's disease, or a healthy co-twin of an affected twin (not recorded which). CDR3s include the opening cysteine and the closing phenylalanine or tryptophan.

TRBJ2-1 | TRBV14 | CASSQVAFGEQFF
TRBJ1-1 | TRBV18 | CASSPPWEEGTEAFF
TRBJ2-1 | TRBV20-1 | CSATSGPQTYNEQFF
TRBJ2-3 | TRBV4-2 | CASSQVTSGTDTQYF
TRBJ1-1 | TRBV5-1 | CASSSARTGGTEAFF
TRBJ2-7 | TRBV6-1 | CASSRTPGTGGSYEQYF
TRBJ2-7 | TRBV7-2 | CASSPFSGRAAEQYF
TRBJ1-2 | TRBV7-3 | CASSPSVTGGRYTF
TRBJ2-7 | TRBV30 | CAWSKGRDSYYEQYF
TRBJ2-3 | TRBV10-3 | CAISETGFTDTQYF
TRBJ1-2 | TRBV4-2 | CASSQGIGQGIGGYTF
TRBJ2-5 | TRBV4-2 | CDSSQLGVGQETQYF
TRBJ1-6 | TRBV12-3/TRBV12-4 | CASSSEGSPLHF
TRBJ2-3 | TRBV25-1 | CASSAASGGPDTQYF
TRBJ2-5 | TRBV7-2 | CASRYTGTVQETQYF
TRBJ1-5 | TRBV5-1 | CASSLGQGKPQHF
TRBJ2-5 | TRBV2 | CASSEALAGGETQYF
TRBJ2-1 | TRBV20-1 | CSAPTRGGAPYNEQFF
TRBJ1-3 | TRBV5-1 | CASSLTGISGNTIYF
TRBJ1-5 | TRBV27 | CASSRIAGSGVQPQHF
TRBJ2-7 | TRBV11-2 | CASSSLAWGKGYEQYF
TRBJ1-5 | TRBV4-2 | CASSPDGNSNQPQHF
TRBJ2-2 | TRBV9 | CASSSPGGSAGELFF
TRBJ2-3 | TRBV27 | CASSLSPAQGVTDTQYF
TRBJ1-1 | TRBV28 | CASSSPEGTAMNTEAFF
TRBJ2-7 | TRBV12-3/TRBV12-4 | CASSLAGPGQGLYEQYF
TRBJ2-1 | TRBV6-2/TRBV6-3 | CASSLARLADEQFF
TRBJ2-1 | TRBV20-1 | CSARQAGEEQFF
TRBJ1-2 | TRBV7-2 | CASSPSNRDQTF
TRBJ2-6 | TRBV20-1 | CSAWVSGANVLTF
TRBJ2-1 | TRBV15 | CATSRTPGLYNEQFF
TRBJ1-6 | TRBV5-5 | CASSGAGISAPVALHF
TRBJ2-1 | TRBV25-1 | CASSEYNTNEQFF
TRBJ2-1 | TRBV20-1 | CSELPAGGPVNEQFF
TRBJ1-3 | TRBV7-2 | CASSVDRVKGNTIYF
TRBJ2-7 | TRBV20-1 | CSATATGYSSYEQYF
TRBJ2-5 | TRBV19 | CASSADLASGQETQYF
TRBJ1-5 | TRBV7-2 | CASSLLLSNQPQHF
TRBJ1-1 | TRBV10-3 | CAISESNGWTGEAFF
TRBJ1-5 | TRBV5-1 | CASSPQGFNQPQHF
TRBJ2-1 | TRBV7-2 | CASSLTSNEQFF
TRBJ2-7 | TRBV29-1 | CSVEGPGLKNEQYF
TRBJ2-5 | TRBV5-1 | CASSLKRGGETQYF
TRBJ2-1 | TRBV5-6 | CASSLELANYNEQFF
TRBJ2-5 | TRBV28 | CASSLPGSGKTQYF
TRBJ2-7 | TRBV6-1 | CASSDTGKFSDEQYF
TRBJ1-3 | TRBV4-2 | CASSQPGIFGNTIYF
TRBJ2-1 | TRBV15 | CATSSTTGPWGEQFF
TRBJ2-3 | TRBV19 | CASRDFAGGTQYF
TRBJ2-2 | TRBV29-1 | CSVDSGNTGELFF
TRBJ2-5 | TRBV20-1 | CSALPGLAGDYEETQYF
TRBJ1-2 | TRBV7-6 | CASSLGQNTNYGYTF
TRBJ2-7 | TRBV20-1 | CSARPTSYEQYF